This T cell receptor beta chain stems from a study of vaccination and CD4 T cells after COVID-19. Background on the study: Following dose two, a median about 72 days (range 14 to 241) passed before post-vaccine samples were taken.

With 5 bases clipped from V and 7 bases from J, the junction kept 7 bases outside the gene matches. The germline gives CDR1 MNHEY, CDR2 SMNVEV (reference sequence). The CDR3 is made up of 14 amino acids. As to this clonotype: Its antigen is still unknown.

Cultured CD4+ T-cell DNA underwent Oncomine TCR Beta short-read sequencing. From the PCR reads, TCRdb called clonotypes with MiXCR, one entry per CDR3 protein. The profile shows 20,000 to 25,000 distinct CDR3 sequences, about 48% of them singletons. Treatment denoted: roughly 10-day PBMC culture with coronavirus spike peptide pools or control peptides (ViraFEST assay). The sequence was obtained from a human donor who had recovered from COVID-19. Sequenced: CD4+ T cells from blood, cultured in vitro. The chain carries TRBV27 and TRBJ2-7, with 11 bases aligning to TRBD1. CDR3 sequence: CASSRGQGAREQYF. In DNA, the CDR3 is TGTGCCAGCAGTCGTGGACAGGGGGCGCGGGAGCAGTACTTC.